Following are 26 T cell receptor beta chains from one sample sequenced in a study of shared T cell receptors in the human thymus. Profiling relied on immunoSEQ multiplex PCR, and the TCRdb table lists in-frame clones only, not all of them. The repertoire has some 700,000 clones, around nine tenths of them found once; the top ten carry 0.0095% to 0.011%. The same data also contributed to another study, on human thymus T cells.

Material: thymocytes. The receptor set was obtained from a boy under two years old with a congenital heart defect.

The V gene is TRBV30, the J gene TRBJ2-3, with 8 bases matching TRBD2. V gave up 3 bases and J gave up 0 bases; unmatched junction bases: 2. The CDR3 covers 14 residues. CDR1 is GTSNPN, CDR2 SVGIG, per germline (reference sequence). The CDR3: CAWSPSGSTDTQYF. The CDR3, as DNA: TGTGCCTGGAGCCCTAGCGGGAGCACAGATACGCAGTATTTT.

This chain uses TRBV15 with TRBJ1-2; D not certain. CDR3 size: 14 residues. Germline V gene data show CDR1 as LNHNV and CDR2 as YYDKDF (reference sequence). Trimming removed 3 bases at V and 8 bases at J, with 16 bases between. CDR3 DNA sequence: TGTGCCACCAGCAGGGGAGGGAGGGCGGAAGGCTACACCTTC. Protein product: CATSRGGRAEGYTF.

The chain is built from TRBV7-7 and TRBJ2-5; possible D gene TRBD2, 5 bases. Between the trimmed V and J ends, which lost 2 bases and 4 bases, there was a span of 8 bases. Looked up from germline, CDR1 is SSHAT and CDR2 is FNYEAQ (reference sequence). CDR3 length equals 13 residues. CDR3 sequence reads: CASSLSSRETQYF. The CDR3 nucleotides are TGTGCCAGCAGCTTATCTAGCCGAGAGACCCAGTACTTC.

The chain recombines TRBV5-6 with TRBJ2-1, with D possibly being TRBD2 (5 bases). Trimming cost V 0 bases and J 8 bases, with 9 bases left between them. This CDR3 has 13 residues. Germline values: CDR1 SGHDT, CDR2 YYEEEE. The CDR3 loop reads CASSLAGIDEQFF. CDR3 DNA sequence: TGTGCCAGCAGCTTGGCGGGGATCGATGAGCAGTTCTTC.

This chain joins TRBV6-1 and TRBJ1-3; D is ambiguous. The CDR3 is 16 residues long. CDR1 is MNHNS and CDR2 is SASEGT in the germline V gene. Trimming pared 3 bases from V and 0 bases from J, leaving 12 bases between. CDR3 in amino acids: CASSDRSARSGNTIYF. The CDR3 nucleotides read TGTGCCAGCAGTGATAGGTCAGCGCGCTCTGGAAACACCATATATTTT.

The chain employs TRBV29-1 and TRBJ1-2; 7 positions match TRBD1. With 3 bases clipped from V and 5 bases from J, the junction kept 6 bases outside the gene matches. This CDR3 has 13 residues. Germline loops: CDR1 SQVTM, CDR2 ANQGSEA. In nucleotides, the CDR3 is TGCAGCGTTGACAGGGGGAAAGGGTATGGCTACACCTTC. Encoded protein: CSVDRGKGYGYTF. Combining the CDR3 with reference TRBV29-1 and TRBJ1-2 gives the whole variable domain SAVISQKPSRDICQRGTSLTIQCQVDSQVTMMFWYRQQPGQSLTLIATANQGSEATYESGFVIDKFPISRPNLTFSTLTVSNMSPEDSSIYLCSVDRGKGYGYTFGSGTRLTVV.

The chain carries TRBV5-1 and TRBJ2-1; the match to TRBD1 covers 9 bases. Germline-derived CDR1 and CDR2 are SGHRS and YFSETQ. CDR3 size: 12 residues. Trimming removed 3 bases from V and 8 bases from J; junction bases left unmatched: 0. The CDR3 here is CASSWTGDEQFF. As DNA, the CDR3 is TGCGCCAGCAGCTGGACAGGGGATGAGCAGTTCTTC.

The chain combines TRBV27 with TRBJ2-7; 8 bases line up with TRBD2. J was trimmed by 0 bases and V by 4 bases; bases with no gene match: 5. Germline V gene sequence: CDR1 MNHEY, CDR2 SMNVEV (reference sequence). The CDR3 length is 15 residues. CDR3 in amino acids: CASSSQRGSSYEQYF. The CDR3 DNA sequence: TGTGCCAGCAGTTCCCAGCGGGGGAGCTCCTACGAGCAGTACTTC.

This chain links TRBV6-6 with TRBJ1-2, with a possible D match to TRBD1 (5 bases). Germline CDR1 is MNHNY and CDR2 is SVGAGI (reference sequence). V was trimmed by 0 bases and J by 8 bases, leaving 13 bases between them. CDR3 length: 14 amino acids. The CDR3: CASSYSGGRYGYTF. In DNA, the CDR3 is TGTGCCAGCAGTTACTCGGGGGGAAGGTACGGCTACACCTTC.

This chain uses TRBV7-8 with TRBJ2-7; tentative D call: TRBD2 (5 bases). The germline gives CDR1 SGHVS, CDR2 FQNEAQ. The CDR3 is made up of 16 amino acids. Trimming removed 5 bases at V and 2 bases at J, with 19 bases between. CDR3 DNA sequence: TGTGCCAGCAGCCTAAAGGCCACGACTACAACCTACGAGCAGTACTTC. It codes for CASSLKATTTTYEQYF.

The chain couples TRBV13 to TRBJ1-1, with D tentatively TRBD1 (5 bases). CDR3 length equals 14 residues. V lost 5 bases and J lost 3, with 13 bases in between. Germline CDR1 is PRHDT and CDR2 is FYEKMQ (reference sequence). The CDR3 sequence: CASSTQQGYTEAFF. DNA of the CDR3: TGTGCCAGCAGCACGCAGCAGGGCTACACTGAAGCTTTCTTT.

The V gene is TRBV7-9, the J gene TRBJ2-5, with 11 nucleotides matching TRBD2. Germline V gene lookup returns CDR1 SEHNR and CDR2 FQNEAQ (reference sequence). The CDR3 is 19 amino acids. The V and J ends lost 2 bases and 5 bases, in that order; junction bases with no gene match: 16. CDR3 in amino acids: CASSLPGTSGPHLVETQYF. As DNA, the CDR3 is TGTGCCAGCAGCTTACCAGGGACTAGCGGCCCTCATCTCGTGGAGACCCAGTACTTC.

The chain uses TRBV19 and TRBJ2-7, with TRBD2 matching over 11 bases. The V and J ends lost 5 bases and 4 bases, in that order; junction bases with no gene match: 7. The CDR3 has 15 residues. Germline V gene data show CDR1 as LNHDA and CDR2 as SQIVND (reference sequence). The CDR3 loop reads CASSHGLAGVYEQYF. The CDR3 DNA is TGTGCCAGTAGTCACGGACTAGCGGGTGTATACGAGCAGTACTTC.

The J gene is TRBJ2-3, the V gene TRBV10-1, with 14 bases lining up with TRBD2. The junction had 10 bases not matched to a gene; V was cut back by 5 bases and J by 3 bases. Germline CDR1 reads WNHNN; CDR2 reads SYGVQD (reference sequence). The CDR3 sequence is 18 residues long. CDR3 amino acids: CASSSQMGTSGRTDTQYF. CDR3 bases: TGCGCCAGCAGTTCCCAAATGGGGACTAGCGGGAGAACAGATACGCAGTATTTT.

CDR3 nucleotide sequence: TGTGCCAGCAGACCCCTAGCGTCTGAGCAGTTCTTC. It specifies CASRPLASEQFF. This chain connects TRBV6-1 to TRBJ2-1; D is perhaps TRBD2 (6 bases). The CDR3 runs to 12 residues. Per germline, CDR1 MNHNS and CDR2 SASEGT. Trimming stripped 6 bases from V and 9 bases from J, with 12 bases between.

The genes are TRBV5-6 and TRBJ1-4; 9 positions match TRBD1. The CDR3 totals 17 residues. The trim removed 3 bases at V and 7 bases at J, leaving 13 bases unmatched. Germline V gene data show CDR1 as SGHDT and CDR2 as YYEEEE. The DNA of the CDR3 is TGTGCCAGCAGCTATATCAAAACAGGGGGCCGCGGTGAAAAACTGTTTTTT. Its protein is CASSYIKTGGRGEKLFF.

This chain connects TRBV7-2 to TRBJ2-2, with 8 bases matching TRBD2. The CDR3 totals 18 residues. The V gene's germline CDR1 is SGHTA and CDR2 FQGNSA. Trimming at V came to 5 bases and at J to 3 bases, leaving 14 bases not matched to a gene. The CDR3 nucleotides read TGTGCCAGCAGCCCCCTGGGTCTAGCGGGCGGGCACACCGGGGAGCTGTTTTTT. It translates to CASSPLGLAGGHTGELFF.

The chain uses TRBV5-4 and TRBJ2-1; TRBD2 might be the D (5 bases). The V end lost 8 bases, the J end lost 7 bases, and 16 bases lay between the germline ends. In germline, CDR1 is SGHNT, CDR2 YYREEE (reference sequence). The CDR3 has 13 amino acids. DNA for the CDR3: TGTGCCAGTCGCCTAGCCCCGGATAATGAGCAGTTCTTC. Translation: CASRLAPDNEQFF.

This chain links TRBV28 with TRBJ2-7, with TRBD2 identical over 11 bases. V was clipped by 4 bases and J by 0 bases; unmatched bases: 2. The germline gives CDR1 MDHEN, CDR2 SYDVKM. This CDR3 is built from 15 residues. The CDR3 protein is CASSSSGRPSYEQYF. DNA of the CDR3: TGTGCCAGCAGTTCTAGCGGGAGGCCCTCCTACGAGCAGTACTTC.

The genes are TRBV29-1 and TRBJ2-7, with 7 nucleotides matching TRBD1. V lost 4 bases to trimming and J lost 2 bases; unmatched junction nucleotides: 2. CDR3 length: 12 residues. CDR1 and CDR2 from the germline V gene are SQVTM and ANQGSEA. The CDR3 protein is CSVGTGAYEQYF. The CDR3 DNA sequence: TGCAGCGTTGGCACAGGGGCCTACGAGCAGTACTTC.

This clone was observed a few times. The chain recombines TRBV19 with TRBJ2-2; perhaps TRBD2 as D (6 bases). The germline V gene encodes CDR1 LNHDA and CDR2 SQIVND (reference sequence). The CDR3 runs to 14 residues. V was clipped by 8 bases and J by 4 bases, with 14 bases between them. In nucleotides, the CDR3 is TGTGCCAGTCGGGAGTTCGATGGCACCGGGGAGCTGTTTTTT. Translated, it gives CASREFDGTGELFF.

The chain joins TRBV27 to TRBJ2-2; 7 bases match TRBD1. CDR1 is MNHEY and CDR2 is SMNVEV in the germline V gene (reference sequence). The CDR3 extends over 15 amino acids. Unmatched junction bases numbered 5, after V lost 7 bases and J lost 0 bases. The chain's CDR3 is CASTKGGPNTGELFF. The DNA for the CDR3 is TGTGCCAGCACCAAAGGGGGCCCGAACACCGGGGAGCTGTTTTTT.

The J gene is TRBJ2-7, the V gene TRBV10-2, with D possibly being TRBD2 (7 bases). Trimming took off 6 bases at V and 0 bases at J, with 24 bases between the two ends. Germline V gives CDR1 WSHSY, CDR2 SAAADI. The CDR3 contains 18 residues. This CDR3 reads CASRGGGRPKLPSYEQYF. The DNA for the CDR3 is TGCGCCAGCAGAGGGGGAGGGAGGCCAAAGCTCCCCTCCTACGAGCAGTACTTC.

In this sample, this clone turned up a few times. V gene TRBV29-1 combines with J gene TRBJ2-3; D is possibly TRBD1 (7 bases). The CDR3 is 14 amino acids. The germline V gene encodes CDR1 SQVTM and CDR2 ANQGSEA. V was clipped by 4 bases and J by 2 bases, with 13 bases between them. The CDR3: CSVGSGGTTDTQYF. In nucleotides, the CDR3 is TGCAGCGTTGGGTCAGGGGGGACCACAGATACGCAGTATTTT.

A word on this clone: Distinct nucleotide sequences in the sample also encode this CDR3. The J gene is TRBJ1-2, the V gene TRBV5-1, with D hard to call. V was clipped by 2 bases and J by 7 bases, with 6 bases between them. Germline V gives CDR1 SGHRS, CDR2 YFSETQ. The CDR3 has 11 residues. CDR3 sequence (DNA): TGCGCCAGCAGCTTACGGGGTGGCTACACCTTC. It codes for CASSLRGGYTF.

The CDR3 loop reads CSAQPGNSSYEQYF. DNA for the CDR3: TGCAGCGCCCAACCCGGGAACAGCTCCTACGAGCAGTACTTC. The chain uses TRBV29-1 and TRBJ2-7; D might be TRBD2 (5 bases). V dropped 7 bases and J dropped 0 bases, with 16 bases sitting between them. Germline V gene data show CDR1 as SQVTM and CDR2 as ANQGSEA. The length of the CDR3 is 14 residues.